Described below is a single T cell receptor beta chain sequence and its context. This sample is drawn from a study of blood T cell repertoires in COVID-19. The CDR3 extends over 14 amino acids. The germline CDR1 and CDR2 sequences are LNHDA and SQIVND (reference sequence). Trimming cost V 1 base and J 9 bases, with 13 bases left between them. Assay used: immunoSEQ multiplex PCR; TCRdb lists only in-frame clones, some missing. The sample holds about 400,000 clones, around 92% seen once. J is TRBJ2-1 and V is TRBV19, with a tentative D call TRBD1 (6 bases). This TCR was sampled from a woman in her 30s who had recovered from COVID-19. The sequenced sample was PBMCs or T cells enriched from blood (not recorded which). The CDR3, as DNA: TGTGCCAGTAGTATAGGCAGGGGACGGGGTGAGCAGTTCTTC. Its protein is CASSIGRGRGEQFF. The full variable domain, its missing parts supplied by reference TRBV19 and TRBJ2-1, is DGGITQSPKYLFRKEGQNVTLSCEQNLNHDAMYWYRQDPGQGLRLIYYSQIVNDFQKGDIAEGYSVSREKKESFPLTVTSAQKNPTAFYLCASSIGRGRGEQFFGPGTRLTVL.